The present entry profiles one TCR beta chain with its context. Its antigen is unknown. This entry is derived from a study of radiotherapy plus CTLA-4 blockade in lung cancer. Study-level results: Reported findings show early blood T cell clone dynamics, with interferon-beta, best predicted response. Some TCR clones had been derived from tumors. These clones expanded in peripheral blood after radiotherapy plus ipilimumab.

Focal radiation was given together with CTLA-4 blockade (ipilimumab) to patients with chemo-refractory metastatic non-small-cell lung cancer. The CDR3 spans 14 residues. The germline CDR1 and CDR2 sequences are SGHRS and YFSETQ. V lost 4 bases to trimming and J lost 6 bases, with 13 bases between them. Profiling relied on immunoSEQ multiplex PCR, and the TCRdb table lists in-frame clones only, not all of them. Seen here are approximately 44,000 clones, less than 85% observed once, and the top ten hold around 8%. This rearrangement joins TRBV5-1 to TRBJ1-4, with D possibly TRBD1 on 5 matching bases. This sample comprised peripheral blood, obtained from a patient treated with radiotherapy plus ipilimumab. This TCR was recovered from a human donor with non-small cell lung cancer who had stable disease on radiotherapy plus ipilimumab. As DNA, the CDR3 is TGCGCCAGCAGCCCGGATCTGACAGATGAAAAACTGTTTTTT. This translates into CASSPDLTDEKLFF.